What follows are 27 T cell receptor beta chains derived from one specimen sequenced in a study of blood T cells in healthy people across ages. A second roughly 7 to 12 cycle PCR used barcoded and J-beta primers. TCRdb used MiXCR to reprocess the 5' RACE reads, holding one entry per CDR3 protein. Here the sample spans 920,000 or so distinct CDR3 sequences, under 45% being singletons. Sample: blood. These receptors were collected from an older woman in good health.

This rearrangement joins TRBV20-1 to TRBJ2-3; tentatively, D is TRBD1 (6 bases). CDR3 length: 14 amino acids. The germline V gene has CDR1 DFQATT and CDR2 SNEGSKA (reference sequence). Trimming pared 5 bases from V and 6 bases from J, leaving 18 bases between. The CDR3 here is CSALRTAPSDTQYF. CDR3 nucleotides: TGCAGTGCTCTCCGGACAGCCCCCTCGGATACGCAGTATTTT.

This clonotype was seen a single time. One end of the junction does not line up with germline, which may come from a read error. This chain uses TRBV7-8 with TRBJ2-5; TRBD1 agrees at 11 bases. The germline CDR1 and CDR2 sequences are SGHVS and FQNEAQ. The CDR3 is 17 residues long. In DNA form, the CDR3 reads TGTGCCAACAGCTTAATGGACAGGGGGCTAGGTGGAGAGACCCAGTACTTC. Residues: CANSLMDRGLGGETQYF.

The chain is built from TRBV6-2 or TRBV6-3 and TRBJ2-1; the match to TRBD2 covers 9 bases. This CDR3 has 17 amino acids. Germline trimming cut 2 bases from V and 2 bases from J; bases unmatched to any gene: 7. In germline, CDR1 is MNHEY, CDR2 SVGEGT. The CDR3 protein is CASSYQLTSGTYNEQFF. The CDR3 DNA reads as TGTGCCAGCAGTTACCAACTGACTAGCGGAACCTACAATGAGCAGTTCTTC.

The V call is TRBV3-1, the J call TRBJ2-1; the D call may be TRBD1 or TRBD2 (6 bases each). Germline V gene sequence: CDR1 LGHDT, CDR2 YNNKEL (reference sequence). The ends were cut back, 0 bases at V and 3 bases at J, with 15 bases in the middle. CDR3 length: 17 amino acids. The CDR3 sequence: CASSQDRGRGLYNEQFF. In nucleotides, the CDR3 is TGTGCCAGCAGCCAAGATCGAGGCAGGGGACTCTACAATGAGCAGTTCTTC.

The rearrangement uses TRBV20-1 and TRBJ2-3, with TRBD2 matching 10 bases. The CDR3 has 16 amino acids. Germline V lookup: CDR1 DFQATT, CDR2 SNEGSKA (reference sequence). The V segment lost 3 bases and the J segment 6 bases; nucleotides outside the gene matches: 12. The CDR3 is CSARAYSGRPRDTQYF. The CDR3 coding sequence is TGCAGTGCTAGGGCTTATAGCGGGAGGCCGCGCGATACGCAGTATTTT.

The chain recombines TRBV28 with TRBJ2-5; 13 nucleotides line up with TRBD2. The assigned J gene may be wrong: the sequence end matches TRBJ2-7 better. The CDR3 has 18 amino acids. Germline CDR1 is MDHEN and CDR2 is SYDVKM. The CDR3 loop is CASSPPGLAGPSSYEQYF. CDR3 nucleotide sequence: TGTGCCAGCAGCCCCCCGGGACTAGCGGGGCCGAGCTCCTACGAGCAGTACTTC.

In the case of this clonotype: Sequence at one end of the junction differs from germline and may be a read error. The chain's CDR3 is CANSQDRGGISYEQYF. Here the CDR3 DNA reads TGCGCCAACAGCCAAGATCGGGGGGGGATATCCTACGAGCAGTACTTC. The chain uses TRBV4-1 and TRBJ2-7; 8 nucleotides align to TRBD2. This CDR3 spans 16 amino acids. Germline values: CDR1 MGHRA, CDR2 YSYEKL.

The rearrangement joins TRBV28 to TRBJ2-1; TRBD2 matches at 9 bases. J lost 8 bases, V lost 5 bases, and 4 bases had no gene match. This CDR3 contains 13 residues. Germline CDR1 reads MDHEN; CDR2 reads SYDVKM. The CDR3 nucleotides read TGTGCCAGCAGTGCGCGCGGGAGGGATGAGCAGTTCTTC. Amino acid sequence: CASSARGRDEQFF.

V usage is TRBV10-1 and J usage is TRBJ2-7; D is possibly TRBD1 (5 bases). The V gene's germline CDR1 is WNHNN and CDR2 SYGVQD (reference sequence). The CDR3 contains 15 residues. Trimming pared 3 bases from V and 2 bases from J, leaving 14 bases between. The CDR3 spells CASSDGDSSPYEQYF. The CDR3 DNA sequence: TGCGCCAGCAGTGATGGAGACAGTAGCCCCTACGAGCAGTACTTC.

This clonotype was recorded many times. The chain employs TRBV20-1 and TRBJ2-5; D gene ambiguous. The CDR3 covers 11 residues. Per germline, CDR1 DFQATT and CDR2 SNEGSKA (reference sequence). Trimming pared 5 bases from V and 2 bases from J, leaving 6 bases between. As DNA, the CDR3 is TGCAGTGCTTCAAGGCAAGAGACCCAGTACTTC. Its protein product is CSASRQETQYF.

This rearrangement joins TRBV7-2 to TRBJ2-1; 7 nucleotides align to TRBD1. The CDR3 extends over 13 amino acids. Trimming removed 5 bases from V and 9 bases from J; junction bases left unmatched: 7. Germline V lookup: CDR1 SGHTA, CDR2 FQGNSA. The CDR3 DNA sequence: TGTGCCAGCAGCAACAGGACAGGCTCTGAGCAGTTCTTC. Translation gives CASSNRTGSEQFF.

The chain joins TRBV29-1 to TRBJ2-7; tentative D call: TRBD2 (5 bases). The CDR3 contains 11 residues. Trimming took off 7 bases at V and 4 bases at J, with 11 bases between the two ends. Germline CDR1 and CDR2: SQVTM and ANQGSEA. CDR3 coding DNA: TGCAGCGGTTTGGACTTGTACGAGCAGTACTTC. This gives the protein CSGLDLYEQYF.

On this clonotype itself: This may come from a read error, since a much larger clone is one base off. The rearrangement joins TRBV7-2 to TRBJ2-7; D gene ambiguous. V gave up 6 bases and J gave up 1 base, with 13 bases separating them. The CDR3 spans 14 residues. The germline gives CDR1 SGHTA, CDR2 FQGNSA. CDR3 nucleotide sequence: TGTGCCAGCAGTTACACATCGCAATCCTACGAGCAGTACTTC. This gives the protein CASSYTSQSYEQYF. The variable domain in full, with the rest retrieved from reference TRBV7-2 and TRBJ2-7, is GAGVSQSPSNKVTEKGKDVELRCDPISGHTALYWYRQSLGQGLEFLIYFQGNSAPDKSGLPSDRFSAERTGGSVSTLTIQRTQQEDSAVYLCASSYTSQSYEQYFGPGTRLTVT.

This rearrangement joins TRBV20-1 to TRBJ1-1; D is possibly TRBD1 (6 bases). Per germline, CDR1 DFQATT and CDR2 SNEGSKA (reference sequence). The germline V and J ends were trimmed by 2 bases and 10 bases, with 14 bases remaining between them. CDR3 length: 12 residues. The DNA of the CDR3 is TGCAGTGCTAGATTGGGGGGCGCGGCAGCTTTCTTT. Its protein is CSARLGGAAAFF.

V usage is TRBV25-1 and J usage is TRBJ2-5; 7 bases map to TRBD2. In germline, CDR1 is MGHDK, CDR2 SYGVNS. Trimming at V came to 4 bases and at J to 9 bases, leaving 14 bases not matched to a gene. This CDR3 has 15 amino acids. CDR3: CASSAPGRPSGAQYF. The CDR3, as DNA: TGTGCCAGCAGTGCACCGGGACGGCCCAGCGGGGCCCAGTACTTC. Drawing the rest from reference TRBV25-1 and TRBJ2-5, the complete variable domain is EADIYQTPRYLVIGTGKKITLECSQTMGHDKMYWYQQDPGMELHLIHYSYGVNSTEKGDLSSESTVSRIRTEHFPLTLESARPSHTSQYLCASSAPGRPSGAQYFGPGTRLLVL.

The V and J genes are TRBV20-1 and TRBJ2-1; D perhaps matches TRBD2 (5 bases). Trimming stripped 4 bases from V and 8 bases from J, with 15 bases between. CDR3 length equals 13 residues. Germline CDR1 and CDR2: DFQATT and SNEGSKA (reference sequence). The CDR3 loop reads CSAKEAPRYEQFF. CDR3 bases: TGCAGTGCTAAGGAGGCCCCACGTTATGAGCAGTTCTTC.

V gene TRBV3-1 combines with J gene TRBJ2-5; 8 bases align to TRBD1. The CDR3 has 14 residues. V trimming: 3 bases; J trimming: 5 bases; junction bases outside the gene matches: 5. The germline V gene has CDR1 LGHDT and CDR2 YNNKEL (reference sequence). CDR3 DNA sequence: TGTGCCAGCAGCCACATAGACAGGGGCGAGACCCAGTACTTC. This codes for CASSHIDRGETQYF.

The CDR3 sequence: CASSLARWDTQYF. The CDR3 DNA is TGTGCCAGCAGTTTAGCTAGGTGGGATACGCAGTATTTT. The chain recombines TRBV27 with TRBJ2-3, with unresolved D. This CDR3 contains 13 residues. V was pared by 2 bases and J by 6 bases, with 9 bases between. Germline-derived CDR1 and CDR2 are MNHEY and SMNVEV (reference sequence).

This clonotype was found a few times. Here the CDR3 DNA reads TGTGCCAGCAGCCCCGATAGCGCATTAGGTAATGAGCAGTTCTTC. This codes for CASSPDSALGNEQFF. The gene calls are TRBV11-2 and TRBJ2-1; maybe TRBD2 (5 bases). CDR1 and CDR2 from the germline V gene are SGHAT and FQNNGV. Trimming left V 5 bases short and J 7 bases short, with 18 bases between. The CDR3 runs to 15 residues.

V usage is TRBV7-8 and J usage is TRBJ1-5; D is undetermined. CDR3 length: 16 amino acids. Trimming took 1 base from V and 0 from J, leaving 10 bases between them. In germline, CDR1 is SGHVS, CDR2 FQNEAQ. The CDR3 is CASSLGSIDSNQPQHF. The CDR3, as DNA: TGTGCCAGCAGCTTAGGCAGCATAGATAGCAATCAGCCCCAGCATTTT.

This sequence joins TRBV5-1 and TRBJ2-2, with 11 positions matching TRBD2. Trimming at V came to 2 bases and at J to 1 base, leaving 7 bases not matched to a gene. The CDR3 has 18 residues. Germline V gene lookup returns CDR1 SGHRS and CDR2 YFSETQ. DNA for the CDR3: TGCGCCAGCAGCTTTGGGACTAGCGGAATCTTGAACACCGGGGAGCTGTTTTTT. Protein sequence: CASSFGTSGILNTGELFF. The whole variable domain, remainder taken from reference TRBV5-1 and TRBJ2-2, is KAGVTQTPRYLIKTRGQQVTLSCSPISGHRSVSWYQQTPGQGLQFLFEYFSETQRNKGNFPGRFSGRQFSNSRSEMNVSTLELGDSALYLCASSFGTSGILNTGELFFGEGSRLTVL.

Turning to this clonotype: An end of the junction does not agree with germline; a read error may underlie this. The rearrangement uses TRBV29-1 and TRBJ2-5; D gene uncertain. CDR1 and CDR2 from the germline V gene are SQVTM and ANQGSEA. CDR3 length: 15 amino acids. CDR3 nucleotide sequence: TGCAGCGCTGAAGGAGCTTCCGGCTACCAAGAGACCCAGTACTTC. Protein product: CSAEGASGYQETQYF.

J is TRBJ1-5 and V is TRBV21-1. TRBV21-1 is a known pseudogene. The CDR3 runs to 17 residues. This CDR3 is CASSKGPRRGPNQPQHF. CDR3 in DNA: TGTGCCAGCAGCAAAGGCCCAAGGAGGGGCCCCAATCAGCCCCAGCATTTT.

The chain links TRBV11-2 to TRBJ1-4, with TRBD1 identical over 8 bases. The CDR3 sequence is 13 residues long. Germline CDR1 SGHAT, CDR2 FQNNGV. V was pared by 5 bases and J by 8 bases, with 4 bases of the junction left unmatched. The CDR3 nucleotides are TGTGCCAGCAGCGTCGCAGGGGGCGAAAAACTGTTTTTT. The encoded protein is CASSVAGGEKLFF.

J is TRBJ2-1 and V is TRBV20-1; 12 bases align to TRBD2. Germline values: CDR1 DFQATT, CDR2 SNEGSKA (reference sequence). Germline trimming cut 1 base from V and 8 bases from J; bases unmatched to any gene: 9. The CDR3 has 16 amino acids. The CDR3 spells CSARGRTSGALDEQFF. CDR3 nucleotide sequence: TGCAGTGCTAGAGGGAGGACTAGCGGGGCTTTGGATGAGCAGTTCTTC.

This chain links TRBV5-6 with TRBJ2-7; TRBD1 agrees at 9 bases. The V gene end was trimmed by 0 bases and the J gene end by 7 bases; junction bases not matched to a gene: 8. Germline lookup yields CDR1 SGHDT and CDR2 YYEEEE. CDR3 length equals 15 residues. CDR3 amino acids: CASSLVNRGPSEQYF. The CDR3 DNA reads TGTGCCAGCAGCTTGGTTAACAGGGGGCCGAGTGAGCAGTACTTC.

This chain uses TRBV2 with TRBJ2-1; 7 positions agree with TRBD2. V was pared by 8 bases and J by 7 bases, with 14 bases of the junction left unmatched. Germline CDR1 SNHLY, CDR2 FYNNEI. CDR3 length equals 15 residues. CDR3 bases: TGTGCCAGCCGACCTGGCGGGAGTAAAATGAATGAGCAGTTCTTC. Its protein is CASRPGGSKMNEQFF.